Below, 30 T cell receptor beta chains from the same sample are listed, as sequenced in a study of shared clonotypes between healthy human individuals. Assay: immunoSEQ multiplex PCR; the TCRdb copy retains only in-frame clones and omits some. The table has over a million clones, around 95% seen once; the top ten hold about 1%. Sequenced input: naive CD4+ T cells sorted from blood. Subset described: CD45RA+ positively selected. The source of these receptors is a man aged 25-45 years in good health.

The J gene is TRBJ1-1, the V gene TRBV6-5; the D gene is possibly TRBD1 (6 bases). The CDR3 runs 13 residues. Per the germline V gene, CDR1 is MNHEY and CDR2 is SVGAGI. Trimming took off 8 bases at V and 0 bases at J, with 10 bases between the two ends. CDR3 amino acids: CASQGFLNTEAFF. The DNA of the CDR3 is TGTGCCAGCCAGGGGTTTTTGAACACTGAAGCTTTCTTT.

The table lists this clone with a count of one. This rearrangement joins TRBV30 to TRBJ2-1, with 12 bases matching TRBD1. Trimming at V came to 0 bases and at J to 7 bases, leaving 7 bases not matched to a gene. Germline V lookup: CDR1 GTSNPN, CDR2 SVGIG (reference sequence). The CDR3 is made up of 16 amino acids. CDR3 nucleotides: TGTGCCTGGAGTGTATGGTCGGGACAGGGGGCAAATGAGCAGTTCTTC. As protein: CAWSVWSGQGANEQFF.

The chain carries TRBV7-2 and TRBJ1-5, with D uncertain. Trimming removed 1 base from V and 4 bases from J, with 11 bases in between. CDR3 size: 15 residues. From germline, CDR1 is SGHTA and CDR2 FQGNSA. The CDR3, as DNA: TGTGCCAGCAGCTTAGGGGTAATCAGAAATCAGCCCCAGCATTTT. Residues: CASSLGVIRNQPQHF.

The chain uses TRBV6-1 and TRBJ2-5; 9 nucleotides match TRBD1. Germline V gene data show CDR1 as MNHNS and CDR2 as SASEGT. V lost 10 bases to trimming and J lost 5 bases; unmatched junction nucleotides: 5. The CDR3 runs to 12 residues. The CDR3 DNA reads as TGTGCCACCACCGGGACAGGGGAGACCCAGTACTTC. This translates into CATTGTGETQYF.

This clone appeared a single time. This sample also contains other DNA sequences that code for the same CDR3. CDR3 sequence reads: CASSFGIYNEQFF. CDR3 DNA sequence: TGTGCCAGCAGCTTTGGCATATACAATGAGCAGTTCTTC. The genes are TRBV7-9 and TRBJ2-1; D gene unclear. Trimming pared 3 bases from V and 4 bases from J, leaving 7 bases between. The CDR3 spans 13 residues. Germline loops: CDR1 SEHNR, CDR2 FQNEAQ (reference sequence). Based on the CDR3 plus reference TRBV7-9 and TRBJ2-1, the full variable domain is DTGVSQNPRHKITKRGQNVTFRCDPISEHNRLYWYRQTLGQGPEFLTYFQNEAQLEKSRLLSDRFSAERPKGSFSTLEIQRTEQGDSAMYLCASSFGIYNEQFFGPGTRLTVL.

V and J are TRBV6-5 and TRBJ1-1; 7 bases align to TRBD1. The CDR3 length is 14 residues. Germline CDR1 is MNHEY and CDR2 is SVGAGI. V dropped 4 bases and J dropped 1; count of bases not matched to a gene: 3. The DNA of the CDR3 is TGTGCCAGCAGTTTGCAGGGGGAGAACACTGAAGCTTTCTTT. Translation: CASSLQGENTEAFF.

The rearrangement uses TRBV2 and TRBJ1-2; 8 bases fit TRBD1. Trimming cost V 2 bases and J 7 bases; bases outside gene matches: 9. This CDR3 spans 15 amino acids. Germline V gene data show CDR1 as SNHLY and CDR2 as FYNNEI. The CDR3 loop is CASSERKGGQVGYTF. In DNA, the CDR3 is TGTGCCAGCAGTGAACGAAAGGGGGGACAGGTTGGCTACACCTTC.

V is TRBV7-2 and J is TRBJ2-7, with a tentative D call TRBD2 (6 bases). This CDR3 spans 15 amino acids. Germline CDR1 reads SGHTA; CDR2 reads FQGNSA. Trimming took off 6 bases at V and 4 bases at J, with 19 bases between the two ends. The chain's CDR3 is CASSEVTGGIYEQYF. The CDR3 bases are TGTGCCAGCAGTGAGGTCACTGGGGGGATATACGAGCAGTACTTC.

The gene calls are TRBV27 and TRBJ2-5; D might be TRBD2 (5 bases). V was cut by 5 bases and J by 5 bases, with 12 bases left in between. CDR1 is MNHEY and CDR2 is SMNVEV in the germline V gene (reference sequence). This CDR3 has 13 residues. The DNA for the CDR3 is TGTGCCAGCAGTGTCCGGGAATTTGAGACCCAGTACTTC. It specifies CASSVREFETQYF.

The chain joins TRBV19 to TRBJ2-3; D is undetermined. Germline CDR1 LNHDA, CDR2 SQIVND (reference sequence). This CDR3 has 14 amino acids. Trimming left V 5 bases short and J 5 bases short, with 14 bases between. This CDR3 reads CASSPVLPLDTQYF. DNA of the CDR3: TGTGCCAGTAGTCCTGTTCTACCCCTAGATACGCAGTATTTT.

This clone was seen just once. Other DNA sequences in the same sample also yield this CDR3. For the CDR3, the DNA is TGTGCCAGCAGCTTGTCAGGAAACACCATATATTTT. Protein sequence: CASSLSGNTIYF. The chain recombines TRBV5-6 with TRBJ1-3, with no clear D. Per the germline V gene, CDR1 is SGHDT and CDR2 is YYEEEE. Trimming took 1 base from V and 4 from J, leaving 3 bases between them. This CDR3 contains 12 residues.

The J gene is TRBJ2-1, the V gene TRBV9; TRBD2 might be the D (6 bases). This CDR3 comprises 15 residues. CDR1 is SGDLS and CDR2 is YYNGEE in the germline V gene. Trimming removed 7 bases at V and 7 bases at J, with 21 bases between. The CDR3 region has the DNA TGTGCCAGCTCCAGAGCCCCTGATCGGGGGAATGAGCAGTTCTTC. It codes for CASSRAPDRGNEQFF.

The CDR3 sequence: CASSLGVGTGELFF. CDR3 DNA sequence: TGTGCCAGCAGCTTGGGGGTGGGCACCGGGGAGCTGTTTTTT. The chain uses TRBV5-6 and TRBJ2-2, with unresolved D. The V end was cut by 0 bases, the J end by 4 bases, with 7 bases between. Germline loops: CDR1 SGHDT, CDR2 YYEEEE. The CDR3 totals 14 residues.

The J gene is TRBJ2-1, the V gene TRBV4-3, with D possibly matching TRBD2 (5 bases). Trimming pared 6 bases from V and 5 bases from J, leaving 14 bases between. CDR3 size: 14 residues. Germline V CDR1 and CDR2: LGHNA, YSLEER. The CDR3 DNA follows: TGCGCCAGCAGGAACCGAGCGGAGGACAATGAGCAGTTCTTC. Its translation is CASRNRAEDNEQFF.

The chain recombines TRBV5-4 with TRBJ2-7; weak D call: TRBD1 (6 bases). In germline, CDR1 is SGHNT, CDR2 YYREEE (reference sequence). Trimming removed 2 bases at V and 2 bases at J, with 11 bases between. CDR3 size: 14 residues. CDR3 sequence (DNA): TGTGCCAGCAGCTTTGGACAGAGCCCCTACGAGCAGTACTTC. Protein product: CASSFGQSPYEQYF.

This clone was picked up a small number of times. V gene TRBV7-2 combines with J gene TRBJ2-1; the match to TRBD1 covers 9 bases. Germline V gene data show CDR1 as SGHTA and CDR2 as FQGNSA. This CDR3 spans 16 amino acids. J was trimmed by 4 bases and V by 5 bases; bases with no gene match: 9. The DNA of the CDR3 is TGTGCCAGCAGCGAACGCACCGGGACAGGGTACAATGAGCAGTTCTTC. This gives the protein CASSERTGTGYNEQFF.

CDR3 loop: CASSSRLITGRSNEKLFF. CDR3 nucleotide sequence: TGTGCCAGCAGCTCTCGGTTGATTACGGGACGGTCTAATGAAAAACTGTTTTTT. The chain carries TRBV5-4 and TRBJ1-4; maybe TRBD1 (5 bases). V gave up 3 bases and J gave up 3 bases, with 21 bases separating them. This CDR3 spans 18 amino acids. CDR1 and CDR2 from the germline V gene are SGHNT and YYREEE (reference sequence).

The rearrangement joins TRBV7-9 to TRBJ1-2, with D unresolved. CDR3 length equals 13 residues. V was clipped by 5 bases and J by 6 bases, with 13 bases between them. Germline CDR1 SEHNR, CDR2 FQNEAQ (reference sequence). CDR3 residues: CASSPQPVNGYTF. The CDR3 region has the DNA TGTGCCAGCAGCCCACAGCCGGTGAATGGCTACACCTTC.

The chain employs TRBV28 and TRBJ1-4; D is undetermined. The CDR3 has 12 residues. From germline, CDR1 is MDHEN and CDR2 SYDVKM. V lost 8 bases, J lost 7 bases, and 11 bases lay in between. For the CDR3, the DNA is TGTGCCAGCTGCTTCCCCCGTGAAAAACTGTTTTTT. It specifies CASCFPREKLFF.

The rearrangement joins TRBV10-3 to TRBJ2-5; the D gene is possibly TRBD2 (6 bases). The V and J ends lost 6 bases and 2 bases respectively, with 16 bases between them. The CDR3 runs to 15 residues. Germline V gene lookup returns CDR1 ENHRY and CDR2 SYGVKD. The CDR3 is CAIRVSRGEQETQYF. CDR3 DNA sequence: TGTGCCATCAGGGTCTCGCGGGGAGAACAAGAGACCCAGTACTTC.

This clone was seen only a few times. This sample includes further DNA sequences coding for the same CDR3. The V gene is TRBV10-2, the J gene TRBJ2-7; D gene uncertain. V was cut by 8 bases and J by 3 bases, with 5 bases left in between. CDR1 WSHSY and CDR2 SAAADI come from the germline V gene. This CDR3 region has 10 residues. The DNA for the CDR3 is TGCGCCAGCGGGGACTACGAGCAGTACTTC. Translating gives CASGDYEQYF.

The chain links TRBV18 to TRBJ2-7, with 12 positions matching TRBD2. The CDR3 covers 16 residues. Trimming cost V 4 bases and J 0 bases; bases outside gene matches: 4. Germline V CDR1 and CDR2: KGHSH, LQKENI. CDR3 in amino acids: CASSRTSGTSSYEQYF. The CDR3 bases are TGTGCCAGCTCACGGACTAGCGGGACGAGCTCCTACGAGCAGTACTTC.

J is TRBJ2-1 and V is TRBV12-5, with TRBD2 identical over 7 bases. Germline V lookup: CDR1 LGHNT, CDR2 FRNRAP. This CDR3 contains 13 residues. The junction had 6 bases not matched to a gene; V was cut back by 0 bases and J by 13 bases. The DNA for the CDR3 is TGTGCTAGTGGTTTGGTACTTGCGGGAGCCCAGTTCTTC. Protein: CASGLVLAGAQFF.

The V call is TRBV7-2, the J call TRBJ2-6; D gene uncertain. This CDR3 has 16 residues. Germline CDR1 SGHTA, CDR2 FQGNSA. The germline V and J ends were trimmed by 1 base and 1 base, with 8 bases remaining between them. The CDR3 nucleotides read TGTGCCAGCAGCTTAGAGCCGGCTTCTGGGGCCAACGTCCTGACTTTC. It specifies CASSLEPASGANVLTF.

This clone was picked up one time. This chain links TRBV28 with TRBJ1-4, with 9 bases lining up with TRBD1. Germline loops: CDR1 MDHEN, CDR2 SYDVKM. This CDR3 spans 14 amino acids. V was pared by 4 bases and J by 4 bases, with 1 base of the junction left unmatched. The CDR3 DNA is TGTGCCAGCAGTTCGACAGGGGGTAATGAAAAACTGTTTTTT. Translated, it gives CASSSTGGNEKLFF. Looking up the rest from reference TRBV28 and TRBJ1-4 gives the full variable domain: DVKVTQSSRYLVKRTGEKVFLECVQDMDHENMFWYRQDPGLGLRLIYFSYDVKMKEKGDIPEGYSVSREKKERFSLILESASTNQTSMYLCASSSTGGNEKLFFGSGTQLSVL.

V usage is TRBV4-3 and J usage is TRBJ2-1, with D maybe TRBD2 (5 bases). Germline V gene data show CDR1 as LGHNA and CDR2 as YSLEER. The CDR3 is 14 amino acids. V was clipped by 8 bases and J by 0 bases, with 11 bases between them. This chain's CDR3 is CASGRRLSYNEQFF. For the CDR3, the DNA is TGCGCCAGCGGAAGGAGGCTCTCCTACAATGAGCAGTTCTTC.

This chain connects TRBV10-3 to TRBJ1-1; D possibly corresponds to TRBD1 (5 bases). The germline V and J ends were trimmed by 6 bases and 1 base, with 9 bases remaining between them. The CDR3 extends over 13 amino acids. Germline V gene data show CDR1 as ENHRY and CDR2 as SYGVKD. The CDR3 loop reads CAISGGENTEAFF. CDR3 bases: TGTGCCATCAGCGGGGGGGAGAACACTGAAGCTTTCTTT.

V usage is TRBV5-6 and J usage is TRBJ2-2, with D uncertain. The ends were cut back, 4 bases at V and 3 bases at J, with 13 bases in the middle. The germline V gene encodes CDR1 SGHDT and CDR2 YYEEEE. The CDR3 has 15 amino acids. CDR3 bases: TGTGCCAGCAGCCCCGTCGGGCTGTACACCGGGGAGCTGTTTTTT. Translation gives CASSPVGLYTGELFF.

V usage is TRBV6-1 and J usage is TRBJ2-1, with a tentative D call TRBD2 (5 bases). The V and J ends lost 4 bases and 2 bases respectively, with 6 bases between them. There are 13 residues in the CDR3. In germline, CDR1 is MNHNS, CDR2 SASEGT. CDR3 nucleotides: TGTGCCAGCAGTGTGGGAGCCTACAATGAGCAGTTCTTC. It is translated as CASSVGAYNEQFF.

The J gene is TRBJ2-1, the V gene TRBV29-1; 8 bases line up with TRBD2. Germline lookup yields CDR1 SQVTM and CDR2 ANQGSEA. The CDR3 runs to 13 residues. Trimming took 5 bases from V and 6 from J; bases not matched to a gene: 6. CDR3 residues: CSVKGGRTNEQFF. The CDR3 DNA sequence: TGCAGCGTTAAAGGCGGGAGGACCAATGAGCAGTTCTTC.